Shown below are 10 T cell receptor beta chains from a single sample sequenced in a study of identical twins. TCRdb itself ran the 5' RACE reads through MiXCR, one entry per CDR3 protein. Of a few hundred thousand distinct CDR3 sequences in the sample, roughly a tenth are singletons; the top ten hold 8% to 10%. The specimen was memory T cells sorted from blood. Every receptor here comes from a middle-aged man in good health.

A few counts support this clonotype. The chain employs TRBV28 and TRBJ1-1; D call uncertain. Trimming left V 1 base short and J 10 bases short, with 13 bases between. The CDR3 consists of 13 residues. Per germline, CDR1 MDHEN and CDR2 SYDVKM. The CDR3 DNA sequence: TGTGCCAGCAGTTTATCTCATCGAGGGAGAGCTTTCTTT. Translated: CASSLSHRGRAFF.

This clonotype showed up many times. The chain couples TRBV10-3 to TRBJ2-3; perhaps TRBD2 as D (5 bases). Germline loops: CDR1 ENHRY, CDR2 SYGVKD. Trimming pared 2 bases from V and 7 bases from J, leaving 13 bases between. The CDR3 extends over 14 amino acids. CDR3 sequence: CAISERERGNTQYF. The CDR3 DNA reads TGTGCCATCAGTGAGAGGGAGCGCGGTAATACGCAGTATTTT.

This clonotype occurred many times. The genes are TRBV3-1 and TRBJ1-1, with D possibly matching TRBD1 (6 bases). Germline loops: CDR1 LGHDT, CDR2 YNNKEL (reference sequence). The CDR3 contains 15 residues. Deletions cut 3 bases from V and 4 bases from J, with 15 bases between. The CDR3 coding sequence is TGTGCCAGCAGCCAGACGAACTTAGGGGGCACTGAAGCTTTCTTT. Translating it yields CASSQTNLGGTEAFF.

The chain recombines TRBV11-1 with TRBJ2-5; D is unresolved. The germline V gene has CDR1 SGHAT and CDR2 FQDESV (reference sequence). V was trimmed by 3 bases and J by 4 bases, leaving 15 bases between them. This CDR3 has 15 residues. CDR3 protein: CASSFGPASGETQYF. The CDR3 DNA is TGTGCCAGCAGCTTCGGGCCAGCCTCAGGAGAGACCCAGTACTTC.

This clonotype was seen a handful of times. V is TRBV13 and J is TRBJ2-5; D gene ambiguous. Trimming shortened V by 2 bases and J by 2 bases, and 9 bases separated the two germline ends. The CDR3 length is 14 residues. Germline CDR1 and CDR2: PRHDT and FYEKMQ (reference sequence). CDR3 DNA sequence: TGTGCCAGCAGCTTATCCATGGGTCAAGAGACCCAGTACTTC. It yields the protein CASSLSMGQETQYF.

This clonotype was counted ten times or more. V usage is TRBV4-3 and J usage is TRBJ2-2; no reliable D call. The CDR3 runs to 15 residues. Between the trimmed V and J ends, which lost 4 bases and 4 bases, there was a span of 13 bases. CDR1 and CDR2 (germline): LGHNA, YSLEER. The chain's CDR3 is CASSLVRESTGELFF. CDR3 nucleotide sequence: TGCGCCAGCAGCCTCGTACGCGAGTCCACCGGGGAGCTGTTTTTT.

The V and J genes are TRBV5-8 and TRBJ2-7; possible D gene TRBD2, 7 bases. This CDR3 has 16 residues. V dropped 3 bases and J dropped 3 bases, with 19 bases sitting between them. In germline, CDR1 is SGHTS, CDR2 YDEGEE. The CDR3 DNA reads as TGTGCCAGCAGCTCCCCCTCCAGAGGGGGGGTCTACGAGCAGTACTTC. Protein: CASSSPSRGGVYEQYF.

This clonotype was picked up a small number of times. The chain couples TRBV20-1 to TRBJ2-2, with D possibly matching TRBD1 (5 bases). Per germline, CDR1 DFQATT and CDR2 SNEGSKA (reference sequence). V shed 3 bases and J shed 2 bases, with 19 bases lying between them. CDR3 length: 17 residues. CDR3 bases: TGCAGTGCTAGTCCCCCTTGGGGCAGCTTCAACACCGGGGAGCTGTTTTTT. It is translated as CSASPPWGSFNTGELFF.

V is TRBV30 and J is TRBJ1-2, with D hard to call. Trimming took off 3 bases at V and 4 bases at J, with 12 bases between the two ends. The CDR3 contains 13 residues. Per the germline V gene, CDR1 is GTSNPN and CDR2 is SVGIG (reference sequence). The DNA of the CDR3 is TGTGCCTGGAGCATGACATCCGGCTATGGCTACACCTTC. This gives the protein CAWSMTSGYGYTF. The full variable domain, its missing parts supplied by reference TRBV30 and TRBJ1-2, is SQTIHQWPATLVQPVGSPLSLECTVEGTSNPNLYWYRQAAGRGLQLLFYSVGIGQISSEVPQNLSASRPQDRQFILSSKKLLLSDSGFYLCAWSMTSGYGYTFGSGTRLTVV.

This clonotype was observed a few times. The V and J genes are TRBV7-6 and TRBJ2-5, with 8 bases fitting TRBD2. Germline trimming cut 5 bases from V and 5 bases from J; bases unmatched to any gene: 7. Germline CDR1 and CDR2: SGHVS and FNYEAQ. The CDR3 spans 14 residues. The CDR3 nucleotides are TGTGCCAGCAGCCAAGACCAGCGGGGGGAGACCCAGTACTTC. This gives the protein CASSQDQRGETQYF.